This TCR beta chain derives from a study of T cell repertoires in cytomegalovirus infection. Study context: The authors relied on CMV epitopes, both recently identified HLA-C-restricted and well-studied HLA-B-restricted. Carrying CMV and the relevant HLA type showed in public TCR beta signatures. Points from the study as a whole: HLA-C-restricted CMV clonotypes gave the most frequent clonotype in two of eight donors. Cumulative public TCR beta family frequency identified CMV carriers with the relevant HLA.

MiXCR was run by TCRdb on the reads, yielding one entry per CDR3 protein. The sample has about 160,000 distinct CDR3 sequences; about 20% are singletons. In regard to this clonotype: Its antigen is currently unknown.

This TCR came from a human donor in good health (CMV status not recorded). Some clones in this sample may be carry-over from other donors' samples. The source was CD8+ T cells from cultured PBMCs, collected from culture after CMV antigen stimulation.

In nucleotides, the CDR3 is TGTGCCAGCAGTTCGGACACCCGAGATTATAATTCACCCCTCCACTTT. Amino acids: CASSSDTRDYNSPLHF. The chain employs TRBV12-3 or TRBV12-4 and TRBJ1-6; possibly TRBD1 for D (5 bases). CDR3 length: 16 residues. Trimming took off 4 bases at V and 4 bases at J, with 14 bases between the two ends.